One and the same sample provided the 20 T cell receptor beta chains below, sequenced in a study of OX40 agonist ivuxolimab in advanced cancers. Profiling relied on immunoSEQ multiplex PCR, and the TCRdb table lists in-frame clones only, not all of them. The sample lists about 73,000 clones, roughly 90% occurring once. The sequences come from CD4+ or CD8+ T cells sorted from blood, collected in a trial of the OX40 agonist ivuxolimab. The receptors here all came from an adult with an advanced solid tumor such as melanoma, head and neck, liver or kidney cancer.

The V and J genes are TRBV19 and TRBJ2-7; 7 nucleotides line up with TRBD1. The CDR3 totals 13 residues. CDR1 is LNHDA and CDR2 is SQIVND in the germline V gene (reference sequence). J was trimmed by 2 bases and V by 5 bases; bases with no gene match: 3. The chain's CDR3 is CASSPGQTYEQYF. In nucleotides, the CDR3 is TGTGCCAGTAGTCCGGGACAGACCTACGAGCAGTACTTC.

V gene TRBV9 combines with J gene TRBJ2-7; D is unclear. Germline V gene lookup returns CDR1 SGDLS and CDR2 YYNGEE. This CDR3 has 13 residues. The V and J ends lost 3 bases and 6 bases respectively, with 13 bases between them. CDR3: CASSGPSRAEQYF. CDR3 sequence (DNA): TGTGCCAGCAGCGGGCCTAGTCGCGCCGAGCAGTACTTC. The variable domain in full, with the rest retrieved from reference TRBV9 and TRBJ2-7, is DSGVTQTPKHLITATGQRVTLRCSPRSGDLSVYWYQQSLDQGLQFLIQYYNGEERAKGNILERFSAQQFPDLHSELNLSSLELGDSALYFCASSGPSRAEQYFGPGTRLTVT.

J is TRBJ2-1 and V is TRBV4-1; D remains unclear. The ends were cut back, 4 bases at V and 8 bases at J, with 12 bases in the middle. The CDR3 loop spans 13 amino acids. Germline-derived CDR1 and CDR2 are MGHRA and YSYEKL. The CDR3 region is CASSPIEFHEQFF. The CDR3 DNA reads TGCGCCAGCAGCCCGATTGAGTTCCATGAGCAGTTCTTC.

V gene TRBV6-5 combines with J gene TRBJ1-1; 9 bases match TRBD1. The V gene's germline CDR1 is MNHEY and CDR2 SVGAGI. The ends lost 6 bases at V and 6 bases at J; junction bases unmatched: 8. This CDR3 has 14 amino acids. CDR3 in amino acids: CASREDRGYAEAFF. In DNA form, the CDR3 reads TGTGCCAGCAGGGAGGACAGGGGCTACGCTGAAGCTTTCTTT.

The chain recombines TRBV5-4 with TRBJ2-3, with D perhaps being TRBD1 or TRBD2 (5 bases each). This CDR3 spans 17 amino acids. The V end was cut by 7 bases, the J end by 6 bases, with 27 bases between. CDR1 is SGHNT and CDR2 is YYREEE in the germline V gene (reference sequence). CDR3 sequence: CASLFFLRDGIPDTQYF. As DNA, the CDR3 is TGTGCCAGCCTATTCTTCCTCCGGGACGGGATCCCGGATACGCAGTATTTT.

The chain recombines TRBV7-9 with TRBJ2-3, with D perhaps TRBD2 (6 bases). V lost 5 bases to trimming and J lost 5 bases, with 11 bases between them. Germline loops: CDR1 SEHNR, CDR2 FQNEAQ (reference sequence). This CDR3 is 13 amino acids long. CDR3 sequence reads: CASSKIGGDTQYF. The DNA for the CDR3 is TGTGCCAGCAGCAAAATCGGGGGAGATACGCAGTATTTT.

This sequence joins TRBV27 and TRBJ2-1; D not certain. This CDR3 comprises 14 residues. Trimming pared 4 bases from V and 4 bases from J, leaving 11 bases between. Germline V gene data show CDR1 as MNHEY and CDR2 as SMNVEV (reference sequence). CDR3 DNA: TGTGCCAGCAGTTGGAAACCTATATACAATGAGCAGTTCTTC. As protein: CASSWKPIYNEQFF.

The J gene is TRBJ1-2, the V gene TRBV20-1; the D is unclear. Germline V lookup: CDR1 DFQATT, CDR2 SNEGSKA (reference sequence). This CDR3 contains 10 residues. Between the trimmed V and J ends, which lost 3 bases and 4 bases, there was a span of 3 bases. The CDR3 here is CSARAYGYTF. The CDR3, as DNA: TGCAGTGCTAGGGCCTATGGCTACACCTTC.

This clone has only a few counts. CDR3 DNA: TGTGCCAGCAGCCCCTTACAGGGCGGGTGGAACACTGAAGCTTTCTTT. It is translated as CASSPLQGGWNTEAFF. The chain combines TRBV9 with TRBJ1-1, with TRBD1 as a possible D gene (6 bases). Deletions cut 4 bases from V and 1 base from J, with 17 bases between. CDR3 length equals 16 residues. Germline V gives CDR1 SGDLS, CDR2 YYNGEE.

The chain carries TRBV28 and TRBJ1-5; D is ambiguous. CDR3 length: 18 residues. CDR1 MDHEN and CDR2 SYDVKM come from the germline V gene. V was cut by 1 base and J by 0 bases, with 16 bases left in between. The CDR3 region has the DNA TGTGCCAGCAGTTTATATCAAGGAAACTTGATTAGCAATCAGCCCCAGCATTTT. This sequence encodes CASSLYQGNLISNQPQHF.

The chain has TRBV13 and TRBJ2-7, with TRBD2 matching 9 bases. CDR3 length: 15 residues. V shed 0 bases, J shed 2 bases, and the junction held 2 bases outside the gene matches. The germline gives CDR1 PRHDT, CDR2 FYEKMQ (reference sequence). CDR3 in amino acids: CASSLGPSGAYEQYF. CDR3 in DNA: TGTGCCAGCAGCTTAGGCCCTAGCGGGGCCTACGAGCAGTACTTC.

This sequence joins TRBV7-2 and TRBJ2-3; D not certain. CDR3 length: 15 amino acids. The germline V gene encodes CDR1 SGHTA and CDR2 FQGNSA. V was shortened by 5 bases and J by 0 bases, with 12 bases between the two germline ends. This chain's CDR3 is CASSLGYTSTDTQYF. CDR3 nucleotide sequence: TGTGCCAGCAGCCTGGGCTATACTAGCACAGATACGCAGTATTTT.

This rearrangement joins TRBV6-9 to TRBJ2-1; 10 bases agree with TRBD1. CDR1 and CDR2 from the germline V gene are MNHGY and SVAAGI. Germline trimming cut 10 bases from V and 3 bases from J; bases unmatched to any gene: 9. This CDR3 region has 15 residues. CDR3 sequence: CAIPGQGFHYNEQFF. The DNA for the CDR3 is TGTGCCATCCCGGGACAGGGGTTCCACTACAATGAGCAGTTCTTC.

This chain joins TRBV5-1 and TRBJ1-2, with a weak D call TRBD1 (5 bases). Germline V lookup: CDR1 SGHRS, CDR2 YFSETQ. This CDR3 region has 12 residues. Between the trimmed V and J ends, which lost 8 bases and 4 bases, there was a span of 12 bases. The CDR3 DNA follows: TGCGCCAGGGGGAGACAGTCCTATGGCTACACCTTC. Its protein product is CARGRQSYGYTF.

The J gene is TRBJ1-1, the V gene TRBV7-9; TRBD1 is a possible D gene (5 bases). Trimming left V 1 base short and J 2 bases short, with 17 bases between. The CDR3 sequence is 17 residues long. Per the germline V gene, CDR1 is SEHNR and CDR2 is FQNEAQ (reference sequence). CDR3 loop: CASSLVGGRVINTEAFF. The CDR3, as DNA: TGTGCCAGCAGCTTAGTTGGGGGGAGGGTCATAAACACTGAAGCTTTCTTT.

V is TRBV13 and J is TRBJ2-7; TRBD1 aligns across 7 bases. Germline-derived CDR1 and CDR2 are PRHDT and FYEKMQ (reference sequence). V lost 5 bases, J lost 0 bases, and 7 bases stayed unmatched. The CDR3 is made up of 15 amino acids. CDR3 residues: CASSGAGDSSYEQYF. Written as DNA, the CDR3 is TGTGCCAGCAGCGGTGCTGGGGACAGCTCCTACGAGCAGTACTTC.

CDR3 DNA: TGTGCCAGCAGCACCCCGGCGTCGGGGGTGAGGACTGAAGCTTTCTTT. Translated, it gives CASSTPASGVRTEAFF. The chain joins TRBV7-9 to TRBJ1-1; TRBD1 is a possible D gene (5 bases). CDR1 SEHNR and CDR2 FQNEAQ come from the germline V gene (reference sequence). CDR3 length equals 16 residues. Trimming took off 5 bases at V and 5 bases at J, with 21 bases between the two ends. Drawing the rest from reference TRBV7-9 and TRBJ1-1, the complete variable domain is DTGVSQNPRHKITKRGQNVTFRCDPISEHNRLYWYRQTLGQGPEFLTYFQNEAQLEKSRLLSDRFSAERPKGSFSTLEIQRTEQGDSAMYLCASSTPASGVRTEAFFGQGTRLTVV.

The V and J genes are TRBV9 and TRBJ2-1, with 13 bases fitting TRBD2. The CDR3 length is 20 residues. V was pared by 3 bases and J by 10 bases, with 22 bases of the junction left unmatched. The germline V gene has CDR1 SGDLS and CDR2 YYNGEE. CDR3 in DNA: TGTGCCAGCAGCGGTCAATTGGGACTAGCGGGGTTTAGGCCTCCCTGGGAGCAGTTCTTC. This codes for CASSGQLGLAGFRPPWEQFF.

V usage is TRBV9 and J usage is TRBJ2-6; TRBD1 is a possible D gene (5 bases). Trimming removed 0 bases from V and 0 bases from J, with 19 bases in between. The CDR3 is 20 amino acids. The germline CDR1 and CDR2 sequences are SGDLS and YYNGEE. CDR3 DNA: TGTGCCAGCAGCGTAGGTTCCAGGGTCAGGCTAAGCTCTGGGGCCAACGTCCTGACTTTC. This codes for CASSVGSRVRLSSGANVLTF.

The chain uses TRBV18 and TRBJ2-3; D is ambiguous. In germline, CDR1 is KGHSH, CDR2 LQKENI. CDR3 size: 16 residues. Trimming cost V 3 bases and J 0 bases, with 13 bases left between them. The chain's CDR3 is CASSPSEVGSTDTQYF. DNA for the CDR3: TGTGCCAGCTCACCGTCAGAGGTTGGAAGCACAGATACGCAGTATTTT.